The 24 T cell receptor beta chains below were found in one sample sequenced in a study of CD8 T cells in Susac syndrome. cDNA came from around 0.54 to 1 ug RNA primed by random hexamers. A single record per CDR3 protein comes from TCRdb applying MiXCR to the immunoSEQ multiplex PCR reads. This table has approximately 300,000 distinct CDR3 sequences, 75% to 90% appearing once. The sample taken for sequencing was CD8+ T cells from PBMCs. These receptors all come from a human donor with multiple sclerosis.

The J gene is TRBJ2-4, the V gene TRBV19; 8 nucleotides match TRBD1. Germline CDR1 is LNHDA and CDR2 is SQIVND (reference sequence). The V and J ends lost 3 bases and 1 base, in that order; junction bases with no gene match: 5. This CDR3 spans 16 amino acids. CDR3 coding DNA: TGTGCCAGTAGTATCGGAAACAGGGGGGCCAAAAACATTCAGTACTTC. Translation: CASSIGNRGAKNIQYF.

This clonotype has just one count. The chain has TRBV13 and TRBJ1-4, with D maybe TRBD1 (5 bases). CDR1 and CDR2 (germline): PRHDT, FYEKMQ (reference sequence). Trimming removed 4 bases from V and 8 bases from J, with 14 bases in between. CDR3 length: 14 residues. The CDR3 DNA follows: TGTGCCAGCAGCTCGGACCTCCGGGGGGAAAAACTGTTTTTT. Its translation is CASSSDLRGEKLFF.

The CDR3 protein is CASSPGAGEAFF. Here the CDR3 DNA reads TGTGCCAGCAGCCCCGGGGCAGGCGAAGCTTTCTTT. V is TRBV3-1 and J is TRBJ1-1; a weak D match, TRBD1 (5 bases). The germline gives CDR1 LGHDT, CDR2 YNNKEL (reference sequence). This CDR3 spans 12 amino acids. V was clipped by 4 bases and J by 8 bases, with 11 bases between them.

This sequence joins TRBV24-1 and TRBJ2-1, with D possibly TRBD2 on 5 matching bases. The CDR3 spans 14 residues. Germline CDR1 reads KGHDR; CDR2 reads SFDVKD. V was shortened by 2 bases and J by 2 bases, with 6 bases between the two germline ends. CDR3 in amino acids: CATSDYGTYNEQFF. Here the CDR3 DNA reads TGTGCCACCAGTGATTACGGGACCTACAATGAGCAGTTCTTC.

This chain connects TRBV9 to TRBJ2-3, with D unresolved. The CDR3 runs to 19 residues. From germline, CDR1 is SGDLS and CDR2 YYNGEE. Trimming pared 1 base from V and 1 base from J, leaving 22 bases between. CDR3 amino acids: CASSVKVVRAPPRTDTQYF. CDR3 sequence (DNA): TGTGCCAGCAGCGTAAAGGTGGTACGAGCACCTCCTCGCACAGATACGCAGTATTTT.

The chain carries TRBV4-3 and TRBJ1-4; no clear D. V shed 0 bases and J shed 3 bases, with 17 bases lying between them. The germline gives CDR1 LGHNA, CDR2 YSLEER. This CDR3 has 18 amino acids. In nucleotides, the CDR3 is TGCGCCAGCAGCCAAGATGGTGGAACCCCCGGAGCTAATGAAAAACTGTTTTTT. Protein: CASSQDGGTPGANEKLFF.

This clonotype was recorded a few times. V usage is TRBV30 and J usage is TRBJ2-1; 8 bases align to TRBD2. Trimming removed 1 base from V and 2 bases from J; junction bases left unmatched: 4. Germline CDR1 is GTSNPN and CDR2 is SVGIG (reference sequence). This CDR3 is 15 amino acids long. CDR3 coding DNA: TGTGCCTGGAGTGGTATAGCGGGGACCTACAATGAGCAGTTCTTC. Protein: CAWSGIAGTYNEQFF.

The chain uses TRBV27 and TRBJ1-2, with a possible D match to TRBD1 (6 bases). There are 15 residues in the CDR3. Germline values: CDR1 MNHEY, CDR2 SMNVEV (reference sequence). Trimming cost V 5 bases and J 0 bases, with 13 bases left between them. The CDR3 sequence is CASSTTGLANYGYTF. DNA of the CDR3: TGTGCCAGCAGTACCACAGGGTTAGCTAACTATGGCTACACCTTC.

Worth noting for this clonotype: Compared with germline, one end of the junction differs, possibly owing to a read error. The rearrangement links TRBV19 to TRBJ1-5; D call uncertain. Germline CDR1 and CDR2: LNHDA and SQIVND (reference sequence). The CDR3 is 14 amino acids. The chain's CDR3 is CASSIGGSNHPQHF. The CDR3 DNA reads TGTGCCAGTAGTATAGGAGGGTCCAATCACCCCCAGCATTTT.

The chain links TRBV5-1 to TRBJ1-5; D is possibly TRBD1 (6 bases). Looked up from germline, CDR1 is SGHRS and CDR2 is YFSETQ. V was clipped by 9 bases and J by 5 bases, with 15 bases between them. This CDR3 is built from 13 residues. Here the CDR3 DNA reads TGCGCCAATAGGAGGACAGATGATCAGCCCCAGCATTTT. Translated, it gives CANRRTDDQPQHF.

The chain has TRBV7-9 and TRBJ2-7; 9 nucleotides align to TRBD2. Germline lookup yields CDR1 SEHNR and CDR2 FQNEAQ (reference sequence). The V and J ends lost 4 bases and 4 bases, in that order; junction bases with no gene match: 8. The CDR3 extends over 15 amino acids. The CDR3 is CASSSPGGRDYEQYF. DNA for the CDR3: TGTGCCAGCAGCTCCCCGGGCGGGAGGGATTACGAGCAGTACTTC.

The V gene is TRBV7-9, the J gene TRBJ2-7; D is possibly TRBD2 (6 bases). This CDR3 region has 14 residues. From germline, CDR1 is SEHNR and CDR2 FQNEAQ (reference sequence). Trimming cost V 5 bases and J 0 bases, with 11 bases left between them. The CDR3 nucleotides are TGTGCCAGCAGCCCGGGACTGCGCTCCTACGAGCAGTACTTC. Its translation is CASSPGLRSYEQYF.

The genes are TRBV6-2 or TRBV6-3 and TRBJ2-4; D is uncertain. V lost 2 bases to trimming and J lost 0 bases, with 14 bases between them. This CDR3 contains 17 residues. The germline CDR1 and CDR2 sequences are MNHEY and SVGEGT. The CDR3: CASSYPPTVLAKNIQYF. In DNA form, the CDR3 reads TGTGCCAGCAGTTACCCCCCGACTGTGCTAGCCAAAAACATTCAGTACTTC.

The chain joins TRBV3-1 to TRBJ1-1, with a weak D call TRBD1 (6 bases). CDR1 LGHDT and CDR2 YNNKEL come from the germline V gene (reference sequence). V was shortened by 4 bases and J by 0 bases, with 9 bases between the two germline ends. The CDR3 totals 14 residues. As DNA, the CDR3 is TGTGCCAGCAGCCGACAGGCCTTGAACACTGAAGCTTTCTTT. Protein sequence: CASSRQALNTEAFF.

The chain uses TRBV5-4 and TRBJ2-5; D perhaps matches TRBD2 (7 bases). This CDR3 has 16 residues. Deletions cut 0 bases from V and 5 bases from J, with 17 bases between. Germline loops: CDR1 SGHNT, CDR2 YYREEE (reference sequence). Here the CDR3 reads CASSLAEQGGWETQYF. CDR3 nucleotides: TGTGCCAGCAGCTTGGCCGAACAGGGAGGGTGGGAGACCCAGTACTTC.

The gene calls are TRBV9 and TRBJ2-7; 7 bases match TRBD2. The J segment lost 6 bases and the V segment lost 0 bases, leaving 6 bases of the junction unmatched. This CDR3 has 14 amino acids. Germline loops: CDR1 SGDLS, CDR2 YYNGEE. The CDR3 loop reads CASSVGGEGPEQYF. In DNA, the CDR3 is TGTGCCAGCAGCGTAGGAGGGGAGGGCCCCGAGCAGTACTTC. Filled out from reference TRBV9 and TRBJ2-7, the complete variable domain reads DSGVTQTPKHLITATGQRVTLRCSPRSGDLSVYWYQQSLDQGLQFLIQYYNGEERAKGNILERFSAQQFPDLHSELNLSSLELGDSALYFCASSVGGEGPEQYFGPGTRLTVT.

The chain carries TRBV29-1 and TRBJ2-1; no definite D call. Per the germline V gene, CDR1 is SQVTM and CDR2 is ANQGSEA. The V end lost 3 bases, the J end lost 3 bases, and 30 bases lay between the germline ends. This CDR3 region has 20 residues. CDR3 residues: CSVDYQRTPPTVSVYNEQFF. In nucleotides, the CDR3 is TGCAGCGTTGACTACCAGCGCACGCCGCCCACGGTAAGCGTCTACAATGAGCAGTTCTTC.

Turning to this clonotype: A read error may produce the germline difference seen at one junction end. CDR3 region: CASSLGTGFRGQETQYF. For the CDR3, the DNA is TGCGCCAGCAGCTTAGGGACAGGGTTTAGGGGACAAGAGACCCAGTACTTC. The chain couples TRBV7-2 to TRBJ2-5; 9 positions match TRBD1. There are 17 residues in the CDR3. Germline lookup yields CDR1 SGHTA and CDR2 FQGNSA.

The chain recombines TRBV27 with TRBJ2-2; TRBD1 matches 12 bases. V lost 6 bases, J lost 6 bases, and 11 bases stayed unmatched. This CDR3 comprises 17 residues. The V gene's germline CDR1 is MNHEY and CDR2 SMNVEV (reference sequence). The CDR3 is CASRMGTGGFVAGELFF. The CDR3 DNA follows: TGTGCCAGCAGAATGGGGACAGGGGGCTTTGTCGCCGGGGAGCTGTTTTTT.

The J gene is TRBJ1-4, the V gene TRBV9, with TRBD1 as a possible D gene (5 bases). Germline-derived CDR1 and CDR2 are SGDLS and YYNGEE. The CDR3 covers 15 residues. Trimming took off 0 bases at V and 5 bases at J, with 11 bases between the two ends. CDR3: CASSVDGDRNEKLFF. The CDR3, as DNA: TGTGCCAGCAGCGTAGACGGGGACCGGAATGAAAAACTGTTTTTT.

The chain is built from TRBV20-1 and TRBJ2-1, with D possibly matching TRBD2 (5 bases). The CDR3 sequence is 16 residues long. The germline V gene has CDR1 DFQATT and CDR2 SNEGSKA (reference sequence). Trimming left V 4 bases short and J 5 bases short, with 21 bases between. The CDR3 loop reads CSANTLDSMADNEQFF. DNA for the CDR3: TGCAGTGCTAACACACTGGACTCCATGGCGGACAATGAGCAGTTCTTC.

The chain has TRBV4-2 and TRBJ2-3, with 9 bases fitting TRBD2. CDR1 and CDR2 (germline): LGHNA, YNFKEQ. V dropped 1 base and J dropped 5; count of bases not matched to a gene: 7. This CDR3 comprises 16 residues. The CDR3 nucleotides are TGTGCCAGCAGCCAAGCGAAGGAAGCGGGGGGAGATACGCAGTATTTT. As protein: CASSQAKEAGGDTQYF.

The V call is TRBV12-3 or TRBV12-4, the J call TRBJ1-4; 9 nucleotides agree with TRBD1. V lost 6 bases, J lost 7 bases, and 9 bases stayed unmatched. The CDR3 contains 15 residues. CDR3 in DNA: TGTGCCAGCAGCTCCGGGACAGGGAGTAGTGAAAAACTGTTTTTT. Protein sequence: CASSSGTGSSEKLFF.

This rearrangement joins TRBV30 to TRBJ2-7; 7 bases agree with TRBD1. This CDR3 spans 15 amino acids. V was pared by 0 bases and J by 3 bases, with 8 bases of the junction left unmatched. Germline CDR1 is GTSNPN and CDR2 is SVGIG (reference sequence). This CDR3 is CAWSVPWDRFYEQYF. CDR3 sequence (DNA): TGTGCCTGGAGTGTACCCTGGGACAGATTCTACGAGCAGTACTTC.